The T cell receptor beta chain under discussion was sequenced for a study of shared clonotypes between healthy human individuals. Study details: Every donor yielded three CD4 naive, three CD4 memory, two CD8 naive and one CD8 memory plate.

Clones were read by immunoSEQ multiplex PCR, and TCRdb kept only the in-frame ones, dropping some. The table records 2 million to 2.5 million clones, under 97% of them present only once. Germline-derived CDR1 and CDR2 are MDHEN and SYDVKM. This CDR3 contains 14 residues. Trimming shortened V by 3 bases and J by 0 bases, and 6 bases separated the two germline ends. The V and J genes are TRBV28 and TRBJ2-4; no clear D gene. This receptor was taken from a man aged 18 to 35 in good health. Sequenced: naive CD4+ T cells sorted from blood. Subset meaning: CD45RA+ positively selected. The CDR3 here is CASSFQLAKNIQYF. The CDR3 DNA follows: TGTGCCAGCAGTTTTCAGCTAGCCAAAAACATTCAGTACTTC.